Presented here are 30 T cell receptor beta chains from one specimen sequenced in a study of Ad26.COV2.S vaccination and SARS-CoV-2 variants. This sample's treatment: 15 to 20 received Ad26.COV2.S at low or high dose, single or two shots; about 5 received placebo; per-sample allocation not given. Day 63 following the first vaccine or placebo injection was when the samples were taken. The repertoire was sequenced with immunoSEQ multiplex PCR; TCRdb's copy has only in-frame clones and lacks some. The table shows hundreds of thousands of clones, with around nine tenths occurring only once. Sequences were derived from peripheral blood, sampled in a trial of Ad26.COV2.S vaccine versus placebo. The receptors were sampled from a person between 18 and 65 years old who received the Ad26.COV2.S COVID-19 vaccine or a placebo.

V usage is TRBV6-6 and J usage is TRBJ2-7; 8 nucleotides match TRBD1. Germline loops: CDR1 MNHNY, CDR2 SVGAGI (reference sequence). The CDR3 has 13 amino acids. V shed 8 bases and J 1 base; nucleotides not matched to a gene: 4. CDR3 in DNA: TGTGCCAGCGGGGGGACAGGATCCTACGAGCAGTACTTC. Its protein product is CASGGTGSYEQYF.

The chain carries TRBV19 and TRBJ2-7; possible D gene TRBD1, 5 bases. CDR1 is LNHDA, CDR2 SQIVND, per germline (reference sequence). V dropped 4 bases and J dropped 2 bases, with 15 bases sitting between them. The CDR3 loop spans 15 amino acids. CDR3 in amino acids: CASSNPGPMPYEQYF. CDR3 sequence (DNA): TGTGCCAGTAGTAATCCAGGGCCTATGCCCTACGAGCAGTACTTC. The variable domain in full, with the rest retrieved from reference TRBV19 and TRBJ2-7, is DGGITQSPKYLFRKEGQNVTLSCEQNLNHDAMYWYRQDPGQGLRLIYYSQIVNDFQKGDIAEGYSVSREKKESFPLTVTSAQKNPTAFYLCASSNPGPMPYEQYFGPGTRLTVT.

CDR3 amino acids: CASSSTGAGNTIYF. The CDR3 DNA is TGTGCCAGCAGCTCCACAGGGGCTGGAAACACCATATATTTT. J is TRBJ1-3 and V is TRBV7-8, with TRBD1 matching 7 bases. Germline values: CDR1 SGHVS, CDR2 FQNEAQ. V shed 4 bases and J 2 bases; nucleotides not matched to a gene: 2. The CDR3 is made up of 14 amino acids.

The chain recombines TRBV7-2 with TRBJ2-2; 9 bases align to TRBD2. Germline V gives CDR1 SGHTA, CDR2 FQGNSA. The junction had 12 bases not matched to a gene; V was cut back by 7 bases and J by 6 bases. There are 16 residues in the CDR3. The CDR3 nucleotides read TGTGCCAGCACCTTCGGCGGCGGGGGGGTATCCGGGGAGCTGTTTTTT. Translation: CASTFGGGGVSGELFF. Together with reference TRBV7-2 and TRBJ2-2, the CDR3 gives the full variable domain: GAGVSQSPSNKVTEKGKDVELRCDPISGHTALYWYRQSLGQGLEFLIYFQGNSAPDKSGLPSDRFSAERTGGSVSTLTIQRTQQEDSAVYLCASTFGGGGVSGELFFGEGSRLTVL.

V and J are TRBV13 and TRBJ2-7; D is ambiguous. This CDR3 has 15 residues. V lost 5 bases and J lost 0, with 14 bases in between. Germline-derived CDR1 and CDR2 are PRHDT and FYEKMQ (reference sequence). CDR3 region: CASSGFGDPSYEQYF. The DNA of the CDR3 is TGTGCCAGCAGCGGTTTCGGCGACCCCTCCTACGAGCAGTACTTC.

The gene calls are TRBV19 and TRBJ1-1, with D perhaps TRBD1 (6 bases). Germline values: CDR1 LNHDA, CDR2 SQIVND (reference sequence). The germline V and J ends were trimmed by 5 bases and 5 bases, with 15 bases remaining between them. This CDR3 spans 14 amino acids. The CDR3 coding sequence is TGTGCCAGTAGTTTAGGACTCCAGGGGACTGAAGCTTTCTTT. As protein: CASSLGLQGTEAFF.

The chain uses TRBV6-5 and TRBJ2-5, with TRBD1 identical over 11 bases. CDR1 and CDR2 (germline): MNHEY, SVGAGI. Trimming took 9 bases from V and 5 from J; bases not matched to a gene: 11. The CDR3 loop spans 15 amino acids. The CDR3: CASGQGAIGGETQYF. In nucleotides, the CDR3 is TGTGCCAGTGGACAGGGGGCAATCGGTGGGGAGACCCAGTACTTC.

The CDR3 sequence is CASSTNKNTEAFF. The CDR3 region has the DNA TGTGCCAGCAGCACCAACAAGAACACTGAAGCTTTCTTT. The chain is built from TRBV7-2 and TRBJ1-1; D is unresolved. Germline assignment: CDR1 SGHTA and CDR2 FQGNSA. V lost 5 bases to trimming and J lost 1 base, with 8 bases between them. The CDR3 covers 13 residues.

This sequence joins TRBV27 and TRBJ2-7; 8 bases fit TRBD1. Germline trimming cut 6 bases from V and 0 bases from J; bases unmatched to any gene: 7. Germline V gene data show CDR1 as MNHEY and CDR2 as SMNVEV (reference sequence). This CDR3 has 15 amino acids. CDR3 sequence: CASSTRDRFSYEQYF. DNA of the CDR3: TGTGCCAGCAGCACCCGGGACAGGTTCTCCTACGAGCAGTACTTC.

The V call is TRBV6-2 or TRBV6-3, the J call TRBJ1-6; tentative D call: TRBD1 (5 bases). Germline CDR1 is MNHEY and CDR2 is SVGEGT. V lost 2 bases and J lost 10, with 18 bases in between. The CDR3 consists of 16 residues. CDR3 amino acids: CASSYPAGNKGSPLHF. CDR3 nucleotides: TGTGCCAGCAGTTACCCAGCCGGCAACAAGGGGTCACCCCTCCACTTT.

In nucleotides, the CDR3 is TGCGCCAGCAGCCCTGCCCAGGGCCCCTACAATGAGCAGTTCTTC. Translating gives CASSPAQGPYNEQFF. The V and J genes are TRBV4-1 and TRBJ2-1; TRBD1 might be the D (5 bases). Germline V gene data show CDR1 as MGHRA and CDR2 as YSYEKL. CDR3 size: 15 residues. Trimming removed 4 bases at V and 2 bases at J, with 12 bases between.

The V and J genes are TRBV16 and TRBJ1-4; 11 positions agree with TRBD1. J gave up 6 bases and V 4 bases, and 7 bases lay outside the gene matches. The V gene's germline CDR1 is KGHSY and CDR2 FQNENV. The CDR3 extends over 16 amino acids. The CDR3 loop reads CASSLGSGQGDEKLFF. CDR3 in DNA: TGTGCCAGCAGCCTGGGCTCGGGACAGGGGGATGAAAAACTGTTTTTT.

This rearrangement joins TRBV6-5 to TRBJ2-7, with D maybe TRBD2 (5 bases). The V and J ends lost 8 bases and 13 bases respectively, with 15 bases between them. There are 10 residues in the CDR3. CDR1 is MNHEY, CDR2 SVGAGI, per germline. This CDR3 reads CASGETVGYF. The CDR3 coding sequence is TGTGCCAGCGGGGAGACCGTCGGCTACTTC.

The chain uses TRBV9 and TRBJ1-6; 8 positions agree with TRBD1. With V trimmed by 3 bases and J by 1 base, 6 bases remained unmatched. This CDR3 contains 17 residues. Germline CDR1 SGDLS, CDR2 YYNGEE. The CDR3 region has the DNA TGTGCCAGCAGCGCTGACAGGGGTAGTTCCTATAATTCACCCCTCCACTTT. This sequence encodes CASSADRGSSYNSPLHF.

J is TRBJ2-7 and V is TRBV11-2; TRBD2 might be the D (6 bases). The V end lost 2 bases, the J end lost 7 bases, and 15 bases lay between the germline ends. In germline, CDR1 is SGHAT, CDR2 FQNNGV. CDR3 size: 14 residues. The CDR3 loop reads CASSLFRRRDEQYF. The CDR3 DNA follows: TGTGCCAGCAGCTTATTTCGGCGGCGGGATGAGCAGTACTTC.

The DNA for the CDR3 is TGCAGTGCTAGTAATACGGTTTGGCTGAACACTGAAGCTTTCTTT. As protein: CSASNTVWLNTEAFF. The chain joins TRBV20-1 to TRBJ1-1; D gene ambiguous. The CDR3 has 15 amino acids. V was trimmed by 3 bases and J by 0 bases, leaving 14 bases between them. CDR1 and CDR2 (germline): DFQATT, SNEGSKA (reference sequence).

The rearrangement links TRBV18 to TRBJ1-1, with TRBD1 as a possible D gene (6 bases). Germline V gene data show CDR1 as KGHSH and CDR2 as LQKENI. Trimming pared 4 bases from V and 4 bases from J, leaving 10 bases between. The CDR3 is 13 amino acids. For the CDR3, the DNA is TGTGCCAGCTCACAGGGGGGATTCACTGAAGCTTTCTTT. It yields the protein CASSQGGFTEAFF.

The chain uses TRBV7-9 and TRBJ1-2; 7 positions agree with TRBD1. This CDR3 comprises 18 residues. Germline-derived CDR1 and CDR2 are SEHNR and FQNEAQ (reference sequence). V lost 5 bases and J lost 3; bases outside the gene matches: 18. The CDR3 DNA reads TGTGCCAGCAGCCAACAAACCGTCCCCGGGACAGCGGACTATGGCTACACCTTC. Residues: CASSQQTVPGTADYGYTF.

A single count supports this clone. The chain combines TRBV28 with TRBJ1-5; no firm D call. The CDR3 totals 16 residues. Trimming left V 2 bases short and J 3 bases short, with 14 bases between. In germline, CDR1 is MDHEN, CDR2 SYDVKM. The CDR3 bases are TGTGCCAGCAGTTTAGGGGTAGCCAGTTTCAATCAGCCCCAGCATTTT. It codes for CASSLGVASFNQPQHF.

This sequence joins TRBV9 and TRBJ1-2; D possibly corresponds to TRBD1 (6 bases). Per the germline V gene, CDR1 is SGDLS and CDR2 is YYNGEE. V was clipped by 0 bases and J by 4 bases, with 13 bases between them. The CDR3 is made up of 15 amino acids. CDR3 DNA sequence: TGTGCCAGCAGCGTAGGGGCAGGGGAGGGCTATGGCTACACCTTC. This gives the protein CASSVGAGEGYGYTF.

The chain couples TRBV7-2 to TRBJ1-1; D is unresolved. Germline V gives CDR1 SGHTA, CDR2 FQGNSA. The CDR3 runs 13 residues. Trimming cost V 5 bases and J 3 bases, with 10 bases left between them. CDR3 nucleotide sequence: TGTGCCAGCAGCACTACTATTGACACTGAAGCTTTCTTT. This sequence encodes CASSTTIDTEAFF.

V usage is TRBV28 and J usage is TRBJ1-5, with D unclear. CDR3 length equals 12 residues. V lost 5 bases and J lost 9, with 11 bases in between. CDR1 and CDR2 from the germline V gene are MDHEN and SYDVKM. CDR3 sequence: CASSRPAGPQHF. DNA for the CDR3: TGTGCCAGCAGTCGACCGGCGGGGCCCCAGCATTTT.

This clone was observed a few times. The chain joins TRBV7-9 to TRBJ1-2; TRBD1 matches at 9 bases. CDR1 and CDR2 (germline): SEHNR, FQNEAQ (reference sequence). CDR3 length: 14 amino acids. With V trimmed by 5 bases and J by 6 bases, 7 bases remained unmatched. The CDR3 spells CASSHPGTGNGYTF. DNA of the CDR3: TGTGCCAGCAGCCATCCCGGGACAGGGAATGGCTACACCTTC.

This clone was observed a few times. Other nucleotide sequences from this sample produce the same CDR3. The chain uses TRBV7-8 and TRBJ2-7, with D perhaps TRBD2 (6 bases). The CDR3 is 13 residues long. In germline, CDR1 is SGHVS, CDR2 FQNEAQ. V was shortened by 8 bases and J by 0 bases, with 11 bases between the two germline ends. DNA for the CDR3: TGTGCCAGCTCCCGGCGGGGCTCCTACGAGCAGTACTTC. It translates to CASSRRGSYEQYF.

This clone was seen a single time. J is TRBJ1-5 and V is TRBV24-1, with a tentative D call TRBD1 (6 bases). The CDR3 is made up of 17 amino acids. CDR1 and CDR2 from the germline V gene are KGHDR and SFDVKD. Trimming cost V 2 bases and J 0 bases, with 13 bases left between them. Here the CDR3 reads CATSDSREGGSNQPQHF. Written as DNA, the CDR3 is TGTGCCACCAGTGATTCCCGGGAAGGGGGTAGCAATCAGCCCCAGCATTTT.

The sample holds one count of this clone. Written as DNA, the CDR3 is TGTGCCAGCAGCTTGGGGGGCAGCTCCGTCTATGGCTACACCTTC. This codes for CASSLGGSSVYGYTF. The J gene is TRBJ1-2, the V gene TRBV5-4; perhaps TRBD1 as D (5 bases). Germline CDR1 is SGHNT and CDR2 is YYREEE (reference sequence). The CDR3 consists of 15 residues. Trimming left V 0 bases short and J 4 bases short, with 13 bases between.

V and J are TRBV19 and TRBJ1-6; no definite D call. The CDR3 length is 17 residues. The germline V gene has CDR1 LNHDA and CDR2 SQIVND (reference sequence). Trimming stripped 0 bases from V and 0 bases from J, with 9 bases between. This chain's CDR3 is CASSIDVGSSYNSPLHF. In DNA form, the CDR3 reads TGTGCCAGTAGTATAGATGTGGGGAGCTCCTATAATTCACCCCTCCACTTT.

The rearrangement links TRBV5-1 to TRBJ2-4; 8 bases line up with TRBD2. Germline assignment: CDR1 SGHRS and CDR2 YFSETQ. This CDR3 spans 14 amino acids. Trimming removed 1 base from V and 5 bases from J; junction bases left unmatched: 2. The CDR3 protein is CASSLYGRENIQYF. The CDR3 bases are TGCGCCAGCAGCTTGTACGGGAGGGAAAACATTCAGTACTTC.

The chain has TRBV7-8 and TRBJ2-5; TRBD2 aligns across 8 bases. With V trimmed by 0 bases and J by 1 base, 7 bases remained unmatched. This CDR3 has 17 residues. Germline V CDR1 and CDR2: SGHVS, FQNEAQ. The CDR3 coding sequence is TGTGCCAGCAGCTTAGCGCTTAGTAGCGGGGTCCAAGAGACCCAGTACTTC. Protein product: CASSLALSSGVQETQYF.

The V call is TRBV5-1, the J call TRBJ2-7, with 8 bases identical to TRBD1. After removal of 5 bases from V and 11 bases from J, the junction contained 12 bases not matched to a gene. The CDR3 totals 13 residues. The germline CDR1 and CDR2 sequences are SGHRS and YFSETQ. CDR3 residues: CASRPTGDWAKYF. DNA for the CDR3: TGCGCCAGCAGGCCGACAGGGGATTGGGCGAAGTACTTC.